These 32 T cell receptor beta chains share one sample of origin, sequenced in a study of T cell changes during pregnancy in multiple sclerosis. This table comes from immunoSEQ multiplex PCR, and its TCRdb copy is limited to in-frame clones, with some not included. The table records about 32,000 clones, around nine tenths of them present only once. The sequences come from CD8+ T cells from peripheral blood mononuclear cells, collected in the first trimester of pregnancy. The receptors stem from a female donor with multiple sclerosis, enrolled in a pregnancy study.

The chain uses TRBV27 and TRBJ2-1; 7 nucleotides line up with TRBD2. Losses at the gene ends were 1 base for V and 8 bases for J; bases not matched to a gene: 5. The germline CDR1 and CDR2 sequences are MNHEY and SMNVEV (reference sequence). The CDR3 has 14 residues. The CDR3 here is CASSLYREVDEQFF. For the CDR3, the DNA is TGTGCCAGCAGTTTATACCGGGAGGTTGATGAGCAGTTCTTC.

The chain recombines TRBV4-3 with TRBJ1-4; D remains ambiguous. The CDR3 has 18 amino acids. Germline V gene lookup returns CDR1 LGHNA and CDR2 YSLEER. Trimming removed 0 bases at V and 0 bases at J, with 14 bases between. The CDR3: CASSQDGHVLTTNEKLFF. The CDR3 DNA is TGCGCCAGCAGCCAAGATGGGCACGTACTCACAACTAATGAAAAACTGTTTTTT.

The genes are TRBV5-1 and TRBJ2-1; TRBD2 matches 7 bases. The CDR3 is 14 amino acids. After removal of 4 bases from V and 8 bases from J, the junction contained 9 bases not matched to a gene. CDR1 SGHRS and CDR2 YFSETQ come from the germline V gene. In nucleotides, the CDR3 is TGCGCCAGCAGCCCTTCGGGGGGAGGGTATGAGCAGTTCTTC. The encoded protein is CASSPSGGGYEQFF.

This chain joins TRBV6-1 and TRBJ2-7; no clear D gene. The CDR3 covers 14 residues. Trimming stripped 3 bases from V and 5 bases from J, with 14 bases between. CDR1 and CDR2 from the germline V gene are MNHNS and SASEGT. The CDR3 bases are TGTGCCAGCAGTGATCCCGGTCCTCTTAACGAGCAGTACTTC. It specifies CASSDPGPLNEQYF.

The gene calls are TRBV9 and TRBJ1-4, with D possibly TRBD1 on 5 matching bases. V was cut by 0 bases and J by 2 bases, with 11 bases left in between. Per germline, CDR1 SGDLS and CDR2 YYNGEE. The CDR3 length is 16 residues. The CDR3 spells CASSVGFAGTNEKLFF. The CDR3 coding sequence is TGTGCCAGCAGCGTAGGGTTCGCAGGGACTAATGAAAAACTGTTTTTT.

The chain links TRBV5-1 to TRBJ1-3, with no clear D. CDR3 size: 13 residues. Germline values: CDR1 SGHRS, CDR2 YFSETQ. The V end was cut by 0 bases, the J end by 1 base, with 2 bases between. CDR3 sequence (DNA): TGCGCCAGCAGCTTGGCTTCTGGAAACACCATATATTTT. Translating gives CASSLASGNTIYF.

The CDR3 sequence is CSVEDPGQGAETQYF. CDR3 DNA sequence: TGCAGCGTTGAAGACCCGGGACAGGGTGCAGAGACCCAGTACTTC. The chain joins TRBV29-1 to TRBJ2-5, with TRBD1 matching 9 bases. This CDR3 comprises 15 residues. Germline V gene lookup returns CDR1 SQVTM and CDR2 ANQGSEA. V was clipped by 0 bases and J by 4 bases; unmatched bases: 6.

V and J are TRBV2 and TRBJ1-5, with TRBD1 matching 8 bases. V lost 6 bases and J lost 3; bases outside the gene matches: 7. There are 15 residues in the CDR3. CDR1 and CDR2 (germline): SNHLY, FYNNEI. DNA for the CDR3: TGTGCCAGCAGGTCGGACAGGGCCTACAATCAGCCCCAGCATTTT. This encodes CASRSDRAYNQPQHF.

This sequence joins TRBV19 and TRBJ2-7; D not certain. The CDR3 sequence is 15 residues long. Trimming left V 1 base short and J 3 bases short, with 13 bases between. CDR1 LNHDA and CDR2 SQIVND come from the germline V gene (reference sequence). The CDR3: CASSIARNDRYEQYF. CDR3 bases: TGTGCCAGTAGTATAGCCAGGAACGATCGCTACGAGCAGTACTTC.

In nucleotides, the CDR3 is TGCGCCAGCAGCCTTACGGAGGGATTAGATACGCAGTATTTT. Its protein is CASSLTEGLDTQYF. V usage is TRBV4-3 and J usage is TRBJ2-3; maybe TRBD2 (6 bases). Germline CDR1 and CDR2: LGHNA and YSLEER. V was cut by 4 bases and J by 5 bases, with 13 bases left in between. The CDR3 runs to 14 residues.

The genes are TRBV4-2 and TRBJ1-5; TRBD1 aligns across 9 bases. The CDR3 runs 15 residues. V shed 3 bases, J shed 6 bases, and the junction held 6 bases outside the gene matches. Germline values: CDR1 LGHNA, CDR2 YNFKEQ. This CDR3 reads CASSQSRTGVQPQHF. The CDR3 region has the DNA TGTGCCAGCAGCCAGTCGCGGACAGGGGTTCAGCCCCAGCATTTT.

As DNA, the CDR3 is TGTGCCAGCAGCCACAGGGGAGAATTGGAGACCCAGTACTTC. Its translation is CASSHRGELETQYF. The V call is TRBV13, the J call TRBJ2-5, with 7 bases aligning to TRBD1. Unmatched junction bases numbered 8, after V lost 5 bases and J lost 5 bases. This CDR3 region has 14 residues. Germline V gives CDR1 PRHDT, CDR2 FYEKMQ (reference sequence).

The rearrangement joins TRBV7-2 to TRBJ2-1; a possible D gene is TRBD2 (5 bases). V lost 0 bases and J lost 9, with 6 bases in between. Looked up from germline, CDR1 is SGHTA and CDR2 is FQGNSA. This CDR3 region has 12 residues. The CDR3 spells CASSLAGIEQFF. DNA of the CDR3: TGTGCCAGCAGCTTAGCCGGGATTGAGCAGTTCTTC.

This rearrangement joins TRBV10-3 to TRBJ2-2; 11 bases are a match to TRBD1. From germline, CDR1 is ENHRY and CDR2 SYGVKD. V lost 6 bases to trimming and J lost 6 bases; unmatched junction nucleotides: 3. This CDR3 is built from 14 residues. CDR3 nucleotide sequence: TGTGCCATCAGGCGGACAGGGGGCTCCGGGGAGCTGTTTTTT. Translating gives CAIRRTGGSGELFF.

The chain joins TRBV28 to TRBJ2-7; TRBD2 agrees at 9 bases. Trimming cost V 6 bases and J 3 bases; bases outside gene matches: 6. This CDR3 spans 14 amino acids. Germline lookup yields CDR1 MDHEN and CDR2 SYDVKM. CDR3 loop: CASRLGLAGYEQYF. CDR3 coding DNA: TGTGCCAGCAGACTGGGACTAGCCGGCTACGAGCAGTACTTC.

The chain joins TRBV7-9 to TRBJ2-1; TRBD2 aligns across 12 bases. This CDR3 has 15 amino acids. In germline, CDR1 is SEHNR, CDR2 FQNEAQ (reference sequence). After removal of 7 bases from V and 9 bases from J, the junction contained 10 bases not matched to a gene. The CDR3 region is CASTFLAGGPVEQFF. The CDR3 DNA follows: TGTGCCAGCACCTTTCTAGCGGGAGGGCCTGTTGAGCAGTTCTTC.

The chain uses TRBV5-6 and TRBJ2-5; TRBD2 might be the D (5 bases). In germline, CDR1 is SGHDT, CDR2 YYEEEE. Trimming pared 0 bases from V and 5 bases from J, leaving 5 bases between. The CDR3 covers 12 residues. In DNA form, the CDR3 reads TGTGCCAGCAGCTTGGCGGGGGAGACCCAGTACTTC. Its translation is CASSLAGETQYF.

The chain combines TRBV29-1 with TRBJ1-1; no definite D call. Germline values: CDR1 SQVTM, CDR2 ANQGSEA. V was clipped by 0 bases and J by 3 bases, with 8 bases between them. CDR3 length: 13 amino acids. The CDR3 here is CSVEDWLDTEAFF. The CDR3 coding sequence is TGCAGCGTTGAAGATTGGCTTGACACTGAAGCTTTCTTT.

The V and J genes are TRBV27 and TRBJ2-7, with 8 bases identical to TRBD1. The trim removed 7 bases at V and 2 bases at J, leaving 10 bases unmatched. The length of the CDR3 is 15 residues. The germline gives CDR1 MNHEY, CDR2 SMNVEV (reference sequence). As DNA, the CDR3 is TGTGCCAGCACCCCCTGGGGGACAGGAACCTACGAGCAGTACTTC. Its translation: CASTPWGTGTYEQYF.

The gene calls are TRBV10-1 and TRBJ2-5; possible D gene TRBD2, 7 bases. This CDR3 contains 18 residues. Germline CDR1 is WNHNN and CDR2 is SYGVQD (reference sequence). Trimming removed 8 bases from V and 5 bases from J, with 30 bases in between. The CDR3 DNA follows: TGCGCCAGCGAAGGGAGGGCCCGAACGAGGGGGGGAAGGGAGACCCAGTACTTC. This translates into CASEGRARTRGGRETQYF.

This clone appeared a few times. This sequence joins TRBV6-4 and TRBJ2-2; TRBD2 matches 7 bases. Trimming removed 3 bases from V and 3 bases from J; junction bases left unmatched: 4. The CDR3 spans 15 residues. CDR1 and CDR2 from the germline V gene are MRHNA and SNTAGT. This CDR3 reads CASSEGREHTGELFF. The DNA for the CDR3 is TGTGCCAGCAGTGAAGGGCGGGAGCACACCGGGGAGCTGTTTTTT.

The chain has TRBV4-3 and TRBJ2-7; 8 bases are shared with TRBD1. The V gene end was trimmed by 0 bases and the J gene end by 5 bases; junction bases not matched to a gene: 9. Germline lookup yields CDR1 LGHNA and CDR2 YSLEER. The CDR3 runs to 16 residues. The DNA for the CDR3 is TGCGCCAGCAGCCAAGACCCAGGCAGGGGGCCGGACGAGCAGTACTTC. As protein: CASSQDPGRGPDEQYF.

This clone was found once. The J gene is TRBJ1-2, the V gene TRBV29-1; D not resolved. This CDR3 comprises 17 residues. Trimming shortened V by 2 bases and J by 4 bases, and 23 bases separated the two germline ends. Germline-derived CDR1 and CDR2 are SQVTM and ANQGSEA. In DNA, the CDR3 is TGCAGCGTTGAAAATAAAGGAAAGGCGGCGACGATCTATGGCTACACCTTC. As protein: CSVENKGKAATIYGYTF.

The V call is TRBV27, the J call TRBJ1-1, with D hard to call. Trimming removed 3 bases at V and 2 bases at J, with 10 bases between. The CDR3 consists of 14 residues. Germline V gene lookup returns CDR1 MNHEY and CDR2 SMNVEV (reference sequence). CDR3 nucleotide sequence: TGTGCCAGCAGTTTCGGGGAGGGAAACACTGAAGCTTTCTTT. This encodes CASSFGEGNTEAFF.

The chain is built from TRBV5-1 and TRBJ2-7; TRBD1 agrees at 10 bases. The CDR3 runs to 14 residues. V dropped 0 bases and J dropped 5; count of bases not matched to a gene: 2. Germline values: CDR1 SGHRS, CDR2 YFSETQ. The CDR3 reads CASSLGTGGDEQYF. DNA for the CDR3: TGCGCCAGCAGCTTGGGGACAGGGGGGGACGAGCAGTACTTC.

This CDR3 is CASSRETQYF. DNA of the CDR3: TGTGCCAGCAGCCGAGAGACCCAGTACTTC. This chain joins TRBV7-9 and TRBJ2-5; D unclear. Germline-derived CDR1 and CDR2 are SEHNR and FQNEAQ (reference sequence). The CDR3 totals 10 residues. V was clipped by 5 bases and J by 4 bases, with 2 bases between them.

This clone is a singleton in its sample. The chain recombines TRBV25-1 with TRBJ1-1; D not certain. The CDR3 extends over 14 amino acids. CDR1 and CDR2 (germline): MGHDK, SYGVNS. The V gene lost 3 bases and the J gene lost 0 bases, with 8 bases spanning the gap. In nucleotides, the CDR3 is TGTGCCAGCAGTGAGTACAGTTTGAACACTGAAGCTTTCTTT. This codes for CASSEYSLNTEAFF.

This clone has a handful of counts. The chain employs TRBV11-2 and TRBJ2-1; D possibly corresponds to TRBD2 (6 bases). Trimming took 7 bases from V and 12 from J, leaving 13 bases between them. Germline lookup yields CDR1 SGHAT and CDR2 FQNNGV. CDR3 length: 11 amino acids. In nucleotides, the CDR3 is TGTGCCAGCAACTTGGGACTTGGGCAGTTCTTC. It is translated as CASNLGLGQFF.

The chain recombines TRBV11-3 with TRBJ2-1, with 8 bases matching TRBD2. V shed 5 bases, J shed 5 bases, and the junction held 5 bases outside the gene matches. Germline CDR1 SGHNT, CDR2 YENEEA. The CDR3 totals 14 residues. CDR3 protein: CASSTELADNEQFF. The DNA of the CDR3 is TGTGCCAGCAGCACTGAACTAGCGGACAATGAGCAGTTCTTC. Drawing the rest from reference TRBV11-3 and TRBJ2-1, the complete variable domain is EAGVVQSPRYKIIEKKQPVAFWCNPISGHNTLYWYLQNLGQGPELLIRYENEEAVDDSQLPKDRFSAERLKGVDSTLKIQPAELGDSAVYLCASSTELADNEQFFGPGTRLTVL.

The gene calls are TRBV7-2 and TRBJ1-1, with TRBD1 matching over 9 bases. Germline values: CDR1 SGHTA, CDR2 FQGNSA. V shed 6 bases and J 2 bases; nucleotides not matched to a gene: 4. CDR3 length equals 14 residues. The CDR3 sequence is CASSPTGGNTEAFF. CDR3 sequence (DNA): TGTGCCAGCAGTCCGACAGGGGGTAACACTGAAGCTTTCTTT. Looking up the rest from reference TRBV7-2 and TRBJ1-1 gives the full variable domain: GAGVSQSPSNKVTEKGKDVELRCDPISGHTALYWYRQSLGQGLEFLIYFQGNSAPDKSGLPSDRFSAERTGGSVSTLTIQRTQQEDSAVYLCASSPTGGNTEAFFGQGTRLTVV.

The chain is built from TRBV4-1 and TRBJ2-3; a weak D match, TRBD2 (6 bases). V lost 4 bases, J lost 0 bases, and 17 bases lay in between. Germline V gene data show CDR1 as MGHRA and CDR2 as YSYEKL. This CDR3 region has 17 residues. DNA of the CDR3: TGCGCCAGCAGCCGGAACCCGGGACTCCCTAGCACAGATACGCAGTATTTT. Protein sequence: CASSRNPGLPSTDTQYF.

The chain joins TRBV12-5 to TRBJ2-7; 13 nucleotides match TRBD2. Germline values: CDR1 LGHNT, CDR2 FRNRAP. The CDR3 sequence is 20 residues long. Unmatched junction bases numbered 13, after V lost 0 bases and J lost 2 bases. CDR3 DNA sequence: TGTGCTAGTGGTTTGGTAACTATCGGACTAGCGGGAGTCAGAGCCTACGAGCAGTACTTC. Translating gives CASGLVTIGLAGVRAYEQYF.